This T cell receptor beta chain was identified during a study of beta chain features in type 1 diabetes. This CDR3 has 13 residues. Germline-derived CDR1 and CDR2 are SQVTM and ANQGSEA. Trimming shortened V by 5 bases and J by 0 bases, and 10 bases separated the two germline ends. Populations obtained by sorting all exceeded 95% purity. Sequencing targeted expressed TCRB transcripts, as all isolated RNA had been reverse transcribed. For naive, central memory and regulatory T cell samples, reads averaged about 3.7 million. Only in-frame clones appear in the TCRdb table, and some are missing; sequencing was by immunoSEQ multiplex PCR. This sample yields roughly 610,000 clones, of which 15% are seen a single time; approximately 0.087% belongs to the top ten.

V gene TRBV29-1 combines with J gene TRBJ1-2; possible D gene TRBD1, 6 bases. The sequence was collected from a man between 18 and 35 years old in good health. What was sequenced was naive CD4+ T cells from blood. CDR3 region: CSVNRATNYGYTF. The CDR3, as DNA: TGCAGCGTTAACAGGGCTACTAACTATGGCTACACCTTC.